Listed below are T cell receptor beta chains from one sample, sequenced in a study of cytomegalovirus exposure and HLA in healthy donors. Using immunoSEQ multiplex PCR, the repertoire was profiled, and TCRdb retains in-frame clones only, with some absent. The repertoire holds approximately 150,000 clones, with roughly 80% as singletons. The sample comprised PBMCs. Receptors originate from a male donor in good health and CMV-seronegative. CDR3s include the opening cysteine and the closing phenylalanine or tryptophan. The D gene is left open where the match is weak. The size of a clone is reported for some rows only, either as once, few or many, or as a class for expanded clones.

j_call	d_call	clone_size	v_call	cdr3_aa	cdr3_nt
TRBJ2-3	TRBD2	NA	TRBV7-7	CASSRGGAGDTQYF	TGTGCCAGCAGCCGCGGGGGGGCCGGAGATACGCAGTATTTT
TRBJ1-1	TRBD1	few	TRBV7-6	CASSLGQGHTEAFF	TGTGCCAGCAGCTTGGGACAGGGACACACTGAAGCTTTCTTT
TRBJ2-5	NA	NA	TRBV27	CASSKLGETQYF	TGTGCCAGCAGCAAACTAGGAGAGACCCAGTACTTC
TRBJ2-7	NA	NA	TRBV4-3	CASSRRVGLWEQYF	TGCGCCAGCAGCCGCCGGGTCGGCCTTTGGGAGCAGTACTTC
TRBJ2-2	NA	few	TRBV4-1	CASSQALGELFF	TGCGCCAGCAGCCAAGCACTGGGGGAGCTGTTTTTT
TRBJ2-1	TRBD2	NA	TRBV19	CASRERGPGYNEQFF	TGTGCCAGCCGAGAGCGGGGGCCGGGATACAATGAGCAGTTCTTC
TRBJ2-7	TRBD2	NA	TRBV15	CATSRDFGGSYEQYF	TGTGCCACCAGCAGAGATTTTGGCGGGAGCTACGAGCAGTACTTC
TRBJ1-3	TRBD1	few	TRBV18	CASSPDREGGNTIYF	TGTGCCAGCTCACCCGACAGGGAAGGAGGAAACACCATATATTTT
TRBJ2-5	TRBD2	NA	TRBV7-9	CASSPGLAGGPKQETQYF	TGTGCCAGCAGCCCTGGACTAGCGGGGGGGCCAAAGCAAGAGACCCAGTACTTC
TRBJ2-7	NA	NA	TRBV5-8	CASSLLKSYEQYF	TGTGCCAGCAGCTTGCTTAAATCCTACGAGCAGTACTTC
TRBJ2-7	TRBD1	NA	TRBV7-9	CASSDRDRASYEQYF	TGTGCCAGCAGCGACCGGGACAGGGCCTCCTACGAGCAGTACTTC
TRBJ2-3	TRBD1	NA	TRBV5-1	CASSTRTGAADTQYF	TGCGCCAGCAGCACTCGGACAGGGGCGGCAGATACGCAGTATTTT
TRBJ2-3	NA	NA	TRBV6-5	CASAVGGAQDTQYF	TGTGCCTCCGCGGTGGGGGGGGCGCAAGATACGCAGTATTTT
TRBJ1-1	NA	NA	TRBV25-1	CASSEFRMNTEAFF	TGTGCCAGCAGTGAATTTAGAATGAACACTGAAGCTTTCTTT
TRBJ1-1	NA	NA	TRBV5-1	CASGPRGMENTEAFF	TGCGCCAGCGGGCCCAGAGGGATGGAAAACACTGAAGCTTTCTTT
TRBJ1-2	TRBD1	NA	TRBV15	CATSSPPTGINGYTF	TGTGCCACCAGCAGTCCCCCGACAGGGATAAATGGCTACACCTTC
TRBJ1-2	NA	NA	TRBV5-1	CASSLFWSANYGYTF	TGCGCCAGCAGCTTGTTCTGGAGTGCTAACTATGGCTACACCTTC
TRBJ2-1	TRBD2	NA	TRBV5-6	CASSSGLAGAQSSYNEQFF	TGTGCCAGCAGCTCCGGACTAGCGGGGGCCCAGAGCTCCTACAATGAGCAGTTCTTC
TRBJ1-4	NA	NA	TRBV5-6	CASSLMSDEKLFF	TGTGCCAGCAGCTTGATGAGTGATGAAAAACTGTTTTTT
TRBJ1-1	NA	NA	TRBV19	CASSRTGNTEAFF	TGTGCCAGTAGTCGCACGGGGAACACTGAAGCTTTCTTT
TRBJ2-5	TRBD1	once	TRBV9	CASSVGQGAIRETQYF	TGTGCCAGCAGCGTAGGACAGGGGGCGATCAGAGAGACCCAGTACTTC
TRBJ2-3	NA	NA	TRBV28	CASSLFGGSGDTQYF	TGTGCCAGCAGTTTATTCGGGGGAAGTGGAGATACGCAGTATTTT
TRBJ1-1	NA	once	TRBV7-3	CASSPTTGMNTEAFF	TGTGCCAGCAGCCCTACGACAGGTATGAACACTGAAGCTTTCTTT
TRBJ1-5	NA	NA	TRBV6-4	CASSAGHPNSNQPQHF	TGTGCCAGCAGTGCGGGACACCCGAACAGCAATCAGCCCCAGCATTTT
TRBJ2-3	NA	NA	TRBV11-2	CASRYTDTQYF	TGTGCCAGCCGTTACACAGATACGCAGTATTTT
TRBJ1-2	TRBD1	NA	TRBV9	CASSVNTGGYGYTF	TGTGCCAGCAGCGTAAATACAGGGGGGTATGGCTACACCTTC
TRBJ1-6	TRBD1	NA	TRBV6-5	CASRTGTGVSPLHF	TGTGCCAGCAGGACCGGGACAGGGGTCTCACCCCTCCACTTT
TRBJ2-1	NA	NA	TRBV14	CASSQYREQFF	TGTGCCAGCAGCCAATACAGGGAGCAGTTCTTC
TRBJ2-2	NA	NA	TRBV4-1	CASSYEVGELFF	TGCGCCAGCAGCTACGAGGTGGGGGAGCTGTTTTTT